This T cell receptor (beta chain) appears in the sequencing data of a study of cytomegalovirus exposure and HLA in healthy donors. Notes on the study in general: Later on, analysis showed that most CMV-associated TCR beta chains appeared to be HLA-restricted. The study put 150 to 200 TCR beta chains on its list as cytomegalovirus-associated.

The PCR ran on 60 Vbeta and 13 Jbeta primers. Under the authors' procedure: As a later analysis found, there were approximately 80 million unique TCR beta chains, of which around 9.9 million were shared. The assay was immunoSEQ multiplex PCR, and TCRdb's table has in-frame clones only and misses some. V and J calls and clone size are as listed in that table; D and trimming were resolved from the DNA. The sample yields over 200,000 clones, around 80% seen once. Germline CDR1 SNHLY, CDR2 FYNNEI. The length of the CDR3 is 16 residues. Trimming cost V 1 base and J 0 bases, with 13 bases left between them. Unrecorded immune exposure was likely among donors, who were nominally healthy when sampled. With regard to this clone: Its antigen is not identified.

Material for sequencing was PBMCs. The rearrangement uses TRBV2 and TRBJ2-7; the D gene is possibly TRBD1 (5 bases). The sequence derives from a woman aged 60-70 years in good health and CMV-seropositive. The chain's CDR3 is CASSEVEQEYSYEQYF. The CDR3 bases are TGTGCCAGCAGTGAAGTGGAACAGGAGTACTCCTACGAGCAGTACTTC.